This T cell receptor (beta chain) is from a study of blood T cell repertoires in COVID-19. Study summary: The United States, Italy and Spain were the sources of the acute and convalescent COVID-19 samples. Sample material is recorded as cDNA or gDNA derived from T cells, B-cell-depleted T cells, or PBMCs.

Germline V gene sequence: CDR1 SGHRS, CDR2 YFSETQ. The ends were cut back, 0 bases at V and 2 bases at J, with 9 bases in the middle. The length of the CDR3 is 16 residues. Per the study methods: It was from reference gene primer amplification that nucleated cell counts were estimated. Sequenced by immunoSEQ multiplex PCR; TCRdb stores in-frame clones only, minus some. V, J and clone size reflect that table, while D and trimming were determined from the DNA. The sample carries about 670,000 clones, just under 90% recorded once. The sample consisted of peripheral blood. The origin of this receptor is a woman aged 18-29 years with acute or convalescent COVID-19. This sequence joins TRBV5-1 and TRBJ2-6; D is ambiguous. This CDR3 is CASSLDKTTGANVLTF. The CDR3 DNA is TGCGCCAGCAGCTTGGACAAGACAACTGGGGCCAACGTCCTGACTTTC.